This is a list of T cell receptor beta chains from one sample in a study of blood T cell repertoires in COVID-19. Sequencing used immunoSEQ multiplex PCR; TCRdb keeps in-frame clones, though not all of them. Among 150,000 to 200,000 clones listed, approximately 90% were seen once. Sequenced: peripheral blood. These receptors came from a man between 18 and 29 years old who had recovered from COVID-19. The CDR3 runs from the conserved cysteine through the conserved F or W. A D gene is named only where the DNA matches it firmly. Some rows mark clone size as missing; the rest say once, few, many or name a class of expanded clone.

d_call | j_call | v_call | clone_size | cdr3_nt | cdr3_aa
TRBD1 | TRBJ1-5 | TRBV24-1 | - | TGTGCCACCAGTGATGAGGGGGCGAGCCCCCAGCATTTT | CATSDEGASPQHF
TRBD2 | TRBJ2-5 | TRBV7-2 | - | TGTGCCAGCAGCTTTCAGGCGGGAGGAGAGACCCAGTACTTC | CASSFQAGGETQYF
- | TRBJ1-1 | TRBV7-2 | - | TGTGCCAGCACCCCGGCCGGGGGAAGTACTGAAGCTTTCTTT | CASTPAGGSTEAFF
- | TRBJ2-5 | TRBV12-3/TRBV12-4 | - | TGTGCCAGCAGTCCAGCGGTAAACCAGTACTTC | CASSPAVNQYF
- | TRBJ2-2 | TRBV9 | - | TGTGCCAGCAGCGTAAACAGGGTACCGAACACCGGGGAGCTGTTTTTT | CASSVNRVPNTGELFF
- | TRBJ1-5 | TRBV6-5 | once | TGTGCCAGCAGTCCATATGAGGGTAATCAGCCCCAGCATTTT | CASSPYEGNQPQHF
- | TRBJ2-2 | TRBV30 | - | TGTGCCTGGAGTGTAGCATCCATTTACACCGGGGAGCTGTTTTTT | CAWSVASIYTGELFF
- | TRBJ1-3 | TRBV27 | - | TGTGCCAGCAGTATACCCACTTGGGACAAGAACTCTGGAAACACCATATATTTT | CASSIPTWDKNSGNTIYF
TRBD2 | TRBJ2-7 | TRBV5-8 | - | TGTGCCAGCAGCCCTAGCGGGAGGAACTACGAGCAGTACTTC | CASSPSGRNYEQYF
- | TRBJ1-5 | TRBV5-5 | - | TGTGCCAGCAGCCTGGAAAGCAGGGGCAATCAGCCCCAGCATTTT | CASSLESRGNQPQHF
TRBD2 | TRBJ2-3 | TRBV4-3 | - | TGCGCCAGCAGCCAAGGGCGGGGGACGGGAGGATCAGATACGCAGTATTTT | CASSQGRGTGGSDTQYF
TRBD2 | TRBJ2-7 | TRBV10-2 | - | TGCGCCAGCAACCCGGGACTAGCCTACGAGCAGTACTTC | CASNPGLAYEQYF
- | TRBJ2-1 | TRBV11-2 | - | TGTGCCAGCAGCTTATTCACGCGCTCCTACAATGAGCAGTTCTTC | CASSLFTRSYNEQFF
- | TRBJ2-1 | TRBV4-3 | - | TGCGCCAGCAGCCAAGATGGGGGCGGCAATGAGCAGTTCTTC | CASSQDGGGNEQFF
- | TRBJ1-2 | TRBV2 | once | TGTGCCAGCAGTGAAGGCCAGGGTCGTGGCTACACCTTC | CASSEGQGRGYTF
TRBD2 | TRBJ2-1 | TRBV11-2 | few | TGTGCCAGCAGCTTAAGTACTAGCGGGACCCGTGGCTCCTACAATGAGCAGTTCTTC | CASSLSTSGTRGSYNEQFF
TRBD2 | TRBJ2-5 | TRBV19 | - | TGTGCCAGTAGTATCCTCGGGGGAGGGGAGACCCAGTACTTC | CASSILGGGETQYF
TRBD1 | TRBJ1-1 | TRBV6-5 | - | TGTGCCAGCAGAGTGGACAGGGTGGGGACTGAAGCTTTCTTT | CASRVDRVGTEAFF
- | TRBJ1-5 | TRBV27 | - | TGTGCCAGCAGTTGGGGTAGGGGGCCCCAGCATTTT | CASSWGRGPQHF
- | TRBJ1-1 | TRBV2 | - | TGTGCCAGTAGAAGTACTGAAGCTTTCTTT | CASRSTEAFF
- | TRBJ1-6 | TRBV5-1 | - | TGCGCCAGCAGCTCCTCACCAGGGGCCGGTTCACCCCTCCACTTT | CASSSSPGAGSPLHF
- | TRBJ2-5 | TRBV9 | - | TGTGCCAGCAGCACGGGACTGGAGAAAGAGACCCAGTACTTC | CASSTGLEKETQYF
- | TRBJ2-7 | TRBV21-1 | - | TGTGCCAGCAGCCCGCGGGCCCGCTCCCACGAGCAGTACTTC | CASSPRARSHEQYF
TRBD2 | TRBJ2-7 | TRBV19 | - | TGTGCCAGTAGCCTTACTAGCGGGAGGTACGAGCAGTACTTC | CASSLTSGRYEQYF
TRBD2 | TRBJ2-1 | TRBV19 | - | TGTGCCAGTAGTATAGGGACTAGCCCTTACAATGAGCAGTTCTTC | CASSIGTSPYNEQFF
- | TRBJ2-3 | TRBV27 | - | TGTGCCAGCAGTTTACTTTGGACATCGGATACGCAGTATTTT | CASSLLWTSDTQYF
TRBD1 | TRBJ1-2 | TRBV19 | - | TGTGCCAGTAGTGCGGGGACAGGGGGCGACTATGGCTACACCTTC | CASSAGTGGDYGYTF
- | TRBJ2-2 | TRBV5-1 | - | TGCGCCAGCAGCTTGGGCGGGAACACCGGGGAGCTGTTTTTT | CASSLGGNTGELFF
- | TRBJ2-2 | TRBV25-1 | once | TGTGCCAGCAGCCAGGGGTCGGGCACCGGGGAGCTGTTTTTT | CASSQGSGTGELFF
- | TRBJ2-7 | TRBV9 | - | TGTGCCAGCAGCGTAGACGCGAGGGACGAGCAGTACTTC | CASSVDARDEQYF
TRBD1 | TRBJ1-2 | TRBV30 | - | TGTGCCTGGAGTCTCTTGACAGGGCTTGGCTACACCTTC | CAWSLLTGLGYTF
TRBD2 | TRBJ2-7 | TRBV27 | - | TGTGCCAGCAGTTTACGCCGGACTAGCGGGAGAAATTATTCCTACGAGCAGTACTTC | CASSLRRTSGRNYSYEQYF
TRBD1 | TRBJ1-1 | TRBV6-5 | - | TGTGCCAGCAGATCCTACAGGACAGGTGAAGCTTTCTTT | CASRSYRTGEAFF
- | TRBJ2-3 | TRBV19 | - | TGTGCCAGTAGTTACTCGGATACGCAGTATTTT | CASSYSDTQYF
TRBD1 | TRBJ1-6 | TRBV6-5 | - | TGTGCGTCCCTCATTTCAGGGGGTCATTCACCCCTCCACTTT | CASLISGGHSPLHF